The 24 T cell receptor beta chains below come from one sample, sequenced in a study of radiation and T cells in renal cell carcinoma. Sample time point: blood 4 weeks post-SBRT, at nephrectomy. Treatment meaning: 15 Gy SBRT to primary tumor, nephrectomy 4 weeks later. Data came from immunoSEQ multiplex PCR; TCRdb stores just in-frame clones and leaves some out. The sample lists about 170,000 clones; about nine tenths were seen once. The sample in question was blood, obtained from a patient whose treatment included radiotherapy and nephrectomy. Receptor source: a woman aged 45-65 years with renal cell carcinoma.

V gene TRBV9 combines with J gene TRBJ1-4; 9 nucleotides line up with TRBD1. J gave up 6 bases and V 3 bases, and 9 bases lay outside the gene matches. Germline-derived CDR1 and CDR2 are SGDLS and YYNGEE. The CDR3 has 16 residues. The CDR3 DNA is TGTGCCAGCAGCGCCGGATTACAGGGGGCGCATGAAAAACTGTTTTTT. Protein: CASSAGLQGAHEKLFF.

This clone was counted once. CDR3 loop: CASSLGPHSTDTQYF. CDR3 sequence (DNA): TGTGCCAGCAGCTTGGGACCGCATAGCACAGATACGCAGTATTTT. The chain employs TRBV5-8 and TRBJ2-3; D gene ambiguous. The CDR3 spans 15 residues. The germline CDR1 and CDR2 sequences are SGHTS and YDEGEE. Trimming stripped 0 bases from V and 0 bases from J, with 8 bases between.

The chain uses TRBV7-2 and TRBJ2-5; the match to TRBD1 covers 7 bases. The CDR3 length is 14 residues. V gave up 4 bases and J gave up 5 bases; unmatched junction bases: 7. Per the germline V gene, CDR1 is SGHTA and CDR2 is FQGNSA. In nucleotides, the CDR3 is TGTGCCAGCAGCTACAACAGGGGCCGGGAGACCCAGTACTTC. Amino acid sequence: CASSYNRGRETQYF.

The genes are TRBV6-1 and TRBJ2-7; D is perhaps TRBD1 (6 bases). Trimming removed 4 bases from V and 7 bases from J, with 17 bases in between. There are 14 residues in the CDR3. Germline lookup yields CDR1 MNHNS and CDR2 SASEGT. The CDR3 sequence is CASSGTASWDEQYF. The CDR3 DNA is TGTGCCAGCAGTGGGACAGCGTCGTGGGATGAGCAGTACTTC.

The rearrangement joins TRBV19 to TRBJ2-2; 12 bases match TRBD1. The CDR3 loop spans 15 amino acids. V lost 6 bases to trimming and J lost 5 bases; unmatched junction nucleotides: 4. Germline-derived CDR1 and CDR2 are LNHDA and SQIVND (reference sequence). The CDR3 here is CASSPGQGATGELFF. The CDR3 bases are TGTGCCAGTAGCCCGGGACAGGGGGCGACCGGGGAGCTGTTTTTT.

The chain recombines TRBV5-8 with TRBJ1-3, with D hard to call. The length of the CDR3 is 15 residues. Germline lookup yields CDR1 SGHTS and CDR2 YDEGEE. V was clipped by 0 bases and J by 0 bases, with 7 bases between them. CDR3 amino acids: CASSLDQYSGNTIYF. The DNA for the CDR3 is TGTGCCAGCAGCTTGGACCAATACTCTGGAAACACCATATATTTT.

The chain combines TRBV19 with TRBJ1-5; D gene ambiguous. The germline V and J ends were trimmed by 5 bases and 9 bases, with 14 bases remaining between them. Germline V lookup: CDR1 LNHDA, CDR2 SQIVND (reference sequence). CDR3 length: 13 residues. The CDR3 here is CASSRGLESPQHF. The DNA of the CDR3 is TGTGCCAGTAGTCGCGGATTGGAGTCGCCCCAGCATTTT. Combining the CDR3 with reference TRBV19 and TRBJ1-5 gives the whole variable domain DGGITQSPKYLFRKEGQNVTLSCEQNLNHDAMYWYRQDPGQGLRLIYYSQIVNDFQKGDIAEGYSVSREKKESFPLTVTSAQKNPTAFYLCASSRGLESPQHFGDGTRLSIL.

CDR3 in DNA: TGCGCCAGCAGCCCCCGGACGGACTCCTACGAGCAGTACTTC. Its protein product is CASSPRTDSYEQYF. V is TRBV5-1 and J is TRBJ2-7; D gene uncertain. Germline V gives CDR1 SGHRS, CDR2 YFSETQ. This CDR3 spans 14 amino acids. V lost 4 bases and J 0 bases, leaving 11 bases between the germline ends.

Turning to this clone: Other DNA sequences in the same sample also yield this CDR3. The rearrangement joins TRBV7-2 to TRBJ2-5; D remains unclear. Germline assignment: CDR1 SGHTA and CDR2 FQGNSA. The V gene lost 2 bases and the J gene lost 4 bases, with 2 bases spanning the gap. There are 11 residues in the CDR3. The CDR3 nucleotides are TGTGCCAGCAGCTTAACAGAGACCCAGTACTTC. It yields the protein CASSLTETQYF. Combining the CDR3 with reference TRBV7-2 and TRBJ2-5 gives the whole variable domain GAGVSQSPSNKVTEKGKDVELRCDPISGHTALYWYRQSLGQGLEFLIYFQGNSAPDKSGLPSDRFSAERTGGSVSTLTIQRTQQEDSAVYLCASSLTETQYFGPGTRLLVL.

This chain uses TRBV5-1 with TRBJ2-3, with 10 bases fitting TRBD1. This CDR3 is built from 16 residues. V lost 4 bases, J lost 1 base, and 6 bases stayed unmatched. The germline CDR1 and CDR2 sequences are SGHRS and YFSETQ. CDR3 nucleotides: TGCGCCAGCAGCAACAGGGACAGGGGAGGCACAGATACGCAGTATTTT. As protein: CASSNRDRGGTDTQYF.

The rearrangement links TRBV19 to TRBJ2-2; D uncertain. Germline lookup yields CDR1 LNHDA and CDR2 SQIVND (reference sequence). The CDR3 runs 13 residues. With 8 bases removed from V and 2 bases from J, the gap between germline ends came to 9 bases. Here the CDR3 reads CASFGDNTGELFF. In DNA, the CDR3 is TGTGCCAGTTTTGGGGATAACACCGGGGAGCTGTTTTTT. The whole variable domain, remainder taken from reference TRBV19 and TRBJ2-2, is DGGITQSPKYLFRKEGQNVTLSCEQNLNHDAMYWYRQDPGQGLRLIYYSQIVNDFQKGDIAEGYSVSREKKESFPLTVTSAQKNPTAFYLCASFGDNTGELFFGEGSRLTVL.

The rearrangement joins TRBV5-1 to TRBJ1-3, with TRBD1 matching over 7 bases. With 4 bases clipped from V and 0 bases from J, the junction kept 7 bases outside the gene matches. Germline V gene sequence: CDR1 SGHRS, CDR2 YFSETQ. The CDR3 spans 16 residues. Here the CDR3 reads CASSTAGTDSGNTIYF. CDR3 sequence (DNA): TGCGCCAGCAGCACAGCCGGGACAGACTCTGGAAACACCATATATTTT.

J is TRBJ2-7 and V is TRBV2, with D possibly being TRBD2 (5 bases). Germline CDR1 SNHLY, CDR2 FYNNEI. V was pared by 6 bases and J by 3 bases, with 12 bases between. This CDR3 spans 13 amino acids. CDR3: CASSRQEDYEQYF. The DNA of the CDR3 is TGTGCCAGCAGCCGCCAGGAGGACTACGAGCAGTACTTC.

The chain recombines TRBV23-1 with TRBJ2-7; possible D gene TRBD2, 5 bases. TRBV23-1 is marked as an open reading frame, function uncertain. V was cut by 11 bases and J by 5 bases, with 13 bases left in between. The length of the CDR3 is 11 residues. CDR3 in amino acids: CAPRGIHEQYF. In DNA, the CDR3 is TGCGCCCCAAGAGGGATCCACGAGCAGTACTTC.

The V gene is TRBV5-8, the J gene TRBJ2-6, with D possibly matching TRBD1 (6 bases). CDR1 is SGHTS, CDR2 YDEGEE, per germline. Trimming left V 4 bases short and J 1 base short, with 9 bases between. This CDR3 contains 15 residues. CDR3 loop: CASSEGQSGANVLTF. The CDR3 nucleotides are TGTGCCAGCAGCGAAGGACAGTCTGGGGCCAACGTCCTGACTTTC. The full variable domain, its missing parts supplied by reference TRBV5-8 and TRBJ2-6, is EAGVTQSPTHLIKTRGQQATLRCSPISGHTSVYWYQQALGLGLQFLLWYDEGEERNRGNFPPRFSGRQFPNYSSELNVNALELEDSALYLCASSEGQSGANVLTFGAGSRLTVL.

The chain combines TRBV6-6 with TRBJ2-7; 11 bases map to TRBD1. Germline trimming cut 7 bases from V and 3 bases from J; bases unmatched to any gene: 5. This CDR3 spans 14 amino acids. CDR1 MNHNY and CDR2 SVGAGI come from the germline V gene (reference sequence). DNA of the CDR3: TGTGCCAGCAACCGGGACAGGGGGTTCTACGAGCAGTACTTC. Amino acid sequence: CASNRDRGFYEQYF.

The chain joins TRBV30 to TRBJ2-3; 11 bases line up with TRBD1. This CDR3 comprises 13 residues. With 3 bases clipped from V and 4 bases from J, the junction kept 0 bases outside the gene matches. The germline CDR1 and CDR2 sequences are GTSNPN and SVGIG (reference sequence). The CDR3 spells CAWRGQGADTQYF. In DNA, the CDR3 is TGTGCCTGGAGGGGACAGGGGGCAGATACGCAGTATTTT.

The chain has TRBV7-2 and TRBJ2-3, with D unresolved. This CDR3 region has 15 residues. V was cut by 3 bases and J by 4 bases, with 14 bases left in between. Looked up from germline, CDR1 is SGHTA and CDR2 is FQGNSA. The CDR3 DNA is TGTGCCAGCAGCTTCCAGTTTGGCCGGTCAGATACGCAGTATTTT. Protein sequence: CASSFQFGRSDTQYF. The variable domain in full, with the rest retrieved from reference TRBV7-2 and TRBJ2-3, is GAGVSQSPSNKVTEKGKDVELRCDPISGHTALYWYRQSLGQGLEFLIYFQGNSAPDKSGLPSDRFSAERTGGSVSTLTIQRTQQEDSAVYLCASSFQFGRSDTQYFGPGTRLTVL.

This chain links TRBV4-2 with TRBJ1-2; a possible D gene is TRBD1 (5 bases). Trimming removed 4 bases at V and 4 bases at J, with 13 bases between. In germline, CDR1 is LGHNA, CDR2 YNFKEQ. The length of the CDR3 is 14 residues. The DNA of the CDR3 is TGTGCCAGCAGCCCCCCGGGGCGGCTCTATGGCTACACCTTC. This translates into CASSPPGRLYGYTF.

The gene calls are TRBV19 and TRBJ1-1, with D unresolved. This CDR3 region has 13 residues. Between the trimmed V and J ends, which lost 3 bases and 1 base, there was a span of 6 bases. Per the germline V gene, CDR1 is LNHDA and CDR2 is SQIVND (reference sequence). The CDR3 loop is CASSIGTNTEAFF. The CDR3 nucleotides read TGTGCCAGTAGTATTGGCACGAACACTGAAGCTTTCTTT. Full variable domain (remainder filled in from reference TRBV19 and TRBJ1-1): DGGITQSPKYLFRKEGQNVTLSCEQNLNHDAMYWYRQDPGQGLRLIYYSQIVNDFQKGDIAEGYSVSREKKESFPLTVTSAQKNPTAFYLCASSIGTNTEAFFGQGTRLTVV.

The chain joins TRBV7-8 to TRBJ1-2; D may be TRBD1 (5 bases). Trimming took off 4 bases at V and 5 bases at J, with 14 bases between the two ends. The CDR3 runs to 14 residues. Germline-derived CDR1 and CDR2 are SGHVS and FQNEAQ. DNA of the CDR3: TGTGCCAGCAGCTCCTTGGACATGGTGTATGGCTACACCTTC. It is translated as CASSSLDMVYGYTF.

V and J are TRBV7-3 and TRBJ1-6, with a tentative D call TRBD1 (5 bases). V lost 2 bases and J lost 9, with 20 bases in between. Germline CDR1 reads SGHTA; CDR2 reads FQGTGA. CDR3 length: 17 residues. As DNA, the CDR3 is TGTGCCAGCAGCTTAGGGAGTGAGGGCAGGGCCGGTTCACCCCTCCACTTT. This sequence encodes CASSLGSEGRAGSPLHF.

The V call is TRBV7-2, the J call TRBJ1-2; no definite D call. V was shortened by 5 bases and J by 0 bases, with 7 bases between the two germline ends. The CDR3 runs to 13 residues. Germline assignment: CDR1 SGHTA and CDR2 FQGNSA. CDR3 residues: CASSQLSNYGYTF. In DNA form, the CDR3 reads TGTGCCAGCAGCCAGCTATCTAACTATGGCTACACCTTC.

The chain joins TRBV2 to TRBJ2-7; tentatively, D is TRBD2 (7 bases). The CDR3 consists of 13 residues. Germline V gives CDR1 SNHLY, CDR2 FYNNEI. Trimming left V 6 bases short and J 4 bases short, with 13 bases between. The DNA of the CDR3 is TGTGCCAGCAGGAGGGGGGGCACTTACGAGCAGTACTTC. Its translation is CASRRGGTYEQYF.